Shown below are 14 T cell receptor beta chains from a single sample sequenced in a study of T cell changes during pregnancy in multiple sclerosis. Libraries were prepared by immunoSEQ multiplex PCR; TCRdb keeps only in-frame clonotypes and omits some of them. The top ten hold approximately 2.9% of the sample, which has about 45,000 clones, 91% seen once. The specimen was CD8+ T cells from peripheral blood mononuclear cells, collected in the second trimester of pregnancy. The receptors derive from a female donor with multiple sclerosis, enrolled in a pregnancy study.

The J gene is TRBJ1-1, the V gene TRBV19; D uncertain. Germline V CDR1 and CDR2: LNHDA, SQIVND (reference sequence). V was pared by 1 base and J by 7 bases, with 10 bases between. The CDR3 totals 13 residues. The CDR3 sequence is CASSIGRLSEAFF. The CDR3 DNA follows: TGTGCCAGTAGTATAGGGCGGCTTAGTGAAGCTTTCTTT. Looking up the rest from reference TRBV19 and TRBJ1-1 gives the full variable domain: DGGITQSPKYLFRKEGQNVTLSCEQNLNHDAMYWYRQDPGQGLRLIYYSQIVNDFQKGDIAEGYSVSREKKESFPLTVTSAQKNPTAFYLCASSIGRLSEAFFGQGTRLTVV.

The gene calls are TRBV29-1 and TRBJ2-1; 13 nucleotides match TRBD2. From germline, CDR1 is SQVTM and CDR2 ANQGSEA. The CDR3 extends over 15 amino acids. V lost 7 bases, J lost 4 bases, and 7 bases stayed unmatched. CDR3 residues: CSETSGGPEYNEQFF. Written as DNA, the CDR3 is TGCAGCGAGACTAGCGGGGGGCCGGAGTACAATGAGCAGTTCTTC.

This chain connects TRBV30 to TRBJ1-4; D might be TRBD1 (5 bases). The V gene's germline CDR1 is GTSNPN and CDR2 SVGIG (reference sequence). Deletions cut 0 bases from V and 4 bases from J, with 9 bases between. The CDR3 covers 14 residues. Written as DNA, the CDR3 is TGTGCCTGGAGTGTTGACAGCTATAATGAAAAACTGTTTTTT. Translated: CAWSVDSYNEKLFF. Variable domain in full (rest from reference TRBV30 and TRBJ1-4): SQTIHQWPATLVQPVGSPLSLECTVEGTSNPNLYWYRQAAGRGLQLLFYSVGIGQISSEVPQNLSASRPQDRQFILSSKKLLLSDSGFYLCAWSVDSYNEKLFFGSGTQLSVL.

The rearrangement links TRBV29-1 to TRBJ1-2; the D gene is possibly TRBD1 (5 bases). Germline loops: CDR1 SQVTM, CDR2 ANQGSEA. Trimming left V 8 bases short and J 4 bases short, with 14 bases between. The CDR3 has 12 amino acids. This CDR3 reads CSFTGGSYGYTF. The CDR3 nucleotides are TGCAGCTTTACCGGGGGGTCCTATGGCTACACCTTC.

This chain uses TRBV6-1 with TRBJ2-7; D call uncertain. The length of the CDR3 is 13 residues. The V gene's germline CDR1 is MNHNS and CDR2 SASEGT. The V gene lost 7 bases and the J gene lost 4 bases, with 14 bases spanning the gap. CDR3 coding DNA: TGTGCCAGCAAGATCCCAGAACAATACGAGCAGTACTTC. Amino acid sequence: CASKIPEQYEQYF.

The CDR3 sequence: CASSLSGVNEQFF. The CDR3 DNA follows: TGTGCCAGCAGTTTATCAGGGGTTAATGAGCAGTTCTTC. V usage is TRBV27 and J usage is TRBJ2-1; D might be TRBD1 (5 bases). CDR1 and CDR2 from the germline V gene are MNHEY and SMNVEV (reference sequence). Trimming pared 0 bases from V and 7 bases from J, leaving 7 bases between. This CDR3 contains 13 residues.

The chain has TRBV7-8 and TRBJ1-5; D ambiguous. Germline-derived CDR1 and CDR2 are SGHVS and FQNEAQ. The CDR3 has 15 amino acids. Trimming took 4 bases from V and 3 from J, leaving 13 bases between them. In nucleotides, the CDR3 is TGTGCCAGCAGCTCCAGATGGGCGTCCAATCAGCCCCAGCATTTT. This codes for CASSSRWASNQPQHF.

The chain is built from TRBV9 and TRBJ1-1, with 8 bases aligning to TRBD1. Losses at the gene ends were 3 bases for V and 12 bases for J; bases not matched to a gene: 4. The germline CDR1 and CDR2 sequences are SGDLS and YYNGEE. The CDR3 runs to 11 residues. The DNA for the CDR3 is TGTGCCAGCAGCGGACAGGGGATGACTTTCTTT. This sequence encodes CASSGQGMTFF. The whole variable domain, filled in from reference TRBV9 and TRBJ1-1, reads DSGVTQTPKHLITATGQRVTLRCSPRSGDLSVYWYQQSLDQGLQFLIQYYNGEERAKGNILERFSAQQFPDLHSELNLSSLELGDSALYFCASSGQGMTFFGQGTRLTVV.

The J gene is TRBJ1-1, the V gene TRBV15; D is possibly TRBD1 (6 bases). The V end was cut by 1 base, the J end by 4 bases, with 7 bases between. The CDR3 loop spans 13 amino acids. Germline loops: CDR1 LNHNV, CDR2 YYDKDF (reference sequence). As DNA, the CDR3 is TGTGCCACCAGCAGAGCCAGGGGCACTGAAGCTTTCTTT. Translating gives CATSRARGTEAFF.

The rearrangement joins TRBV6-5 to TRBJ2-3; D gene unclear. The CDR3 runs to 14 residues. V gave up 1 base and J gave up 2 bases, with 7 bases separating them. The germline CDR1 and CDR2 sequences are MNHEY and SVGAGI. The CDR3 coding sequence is TGTGCCAGCAGTTACTATGGCAACACAGATACGCAGTATTTT. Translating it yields CASSYYGNTDTQYF.

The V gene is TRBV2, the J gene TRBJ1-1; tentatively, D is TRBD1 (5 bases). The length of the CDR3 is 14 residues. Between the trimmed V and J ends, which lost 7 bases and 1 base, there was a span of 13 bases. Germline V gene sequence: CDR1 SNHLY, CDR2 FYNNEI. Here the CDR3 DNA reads TGTGCCAGCAATCTTCAGGGTGGGAACACTGAAGCTTTCTTT. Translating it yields CASNLQGGNTEAFF. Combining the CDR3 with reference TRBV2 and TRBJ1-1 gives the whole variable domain EPEVTQTPSHQVTQMGQEVILRCVPISNHLYFYWYRQILGQKVEFLVSFYNNEISEKSEIFDDQFSVERPDGSNFTLKIRSTKLEDSAMYFCASNLQGGNTEAFFGQGTRLTVV.

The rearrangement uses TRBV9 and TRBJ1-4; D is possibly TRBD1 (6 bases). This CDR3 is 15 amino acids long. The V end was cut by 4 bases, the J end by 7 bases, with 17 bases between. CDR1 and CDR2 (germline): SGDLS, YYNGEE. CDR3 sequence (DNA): TGTGCCAGCAGCAGAGGGGAGGGGGTTGTTGAAAAACTGTTTTTT. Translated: CASSRGEGVVEKLFF. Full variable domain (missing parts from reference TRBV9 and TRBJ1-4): DSGVTQTPKHLITATGQRVTLRCSPRSGDLSVYWYQQSLDQGLQFLIQYYNGEERAKGNILERFSAQQFPDLHSELNLSSLELGDSALYFCASSRGEGVVEKLFFGSGTQLSVL.

The CDR3 DNA follows: TGTGCCAGCTCACCACGAAACGCAGGGCCCTACGAGCAGTACTTC. As protein: CASSPRNAGPYEQYF. The chain has TRBV18 and TRBJ2-7, with D possibly matching TRBD1 (5 bases). Germline V CDR1 and CDR2: KGHSH, LQKENI. The CDR3 is 15 residues long. Trimming cost V 1 base and J 2 bases, with 12 bases left between them.

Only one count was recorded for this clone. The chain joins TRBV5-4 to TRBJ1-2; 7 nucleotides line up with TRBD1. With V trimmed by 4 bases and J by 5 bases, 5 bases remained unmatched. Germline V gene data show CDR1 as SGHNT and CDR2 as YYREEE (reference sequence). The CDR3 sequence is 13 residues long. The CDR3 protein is CASSTGTAYGYTF. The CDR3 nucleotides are TGTGCCAGCAGCACCGGGACAGCTTATGGCTACACCTTC.